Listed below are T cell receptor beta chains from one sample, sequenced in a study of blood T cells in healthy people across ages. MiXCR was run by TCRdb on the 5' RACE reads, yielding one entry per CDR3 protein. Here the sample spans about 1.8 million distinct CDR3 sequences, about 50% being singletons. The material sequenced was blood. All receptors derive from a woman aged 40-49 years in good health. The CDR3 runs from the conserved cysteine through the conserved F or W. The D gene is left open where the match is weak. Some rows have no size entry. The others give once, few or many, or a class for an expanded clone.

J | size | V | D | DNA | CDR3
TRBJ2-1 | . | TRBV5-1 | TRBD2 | TGTGCCAGCAGCCCTATAGCGGGGGGCGGGAATGAGCAGTTCTTC | CASSPIAGGGNEQFF
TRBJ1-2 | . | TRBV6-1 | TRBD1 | TGTGCCAGCAGTGGCCCCGAGGACAGGGCCTATGGCTACACCTTC | CASSGPEDRAYGYTF
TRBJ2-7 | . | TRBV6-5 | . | TGTGCCAGCAGTTCCCCAGGGACCTCCTACAATGAGCAGTACTTC | CASSSPGTSYNEQYF
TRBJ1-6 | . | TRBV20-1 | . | TGCAGTGCTAGAGATGGAGGAGGGAACTCCTATAATTCACCCCTCCACTTT | CSARDGGGNSYNSPLHF
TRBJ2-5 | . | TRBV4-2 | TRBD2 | TGTGCCAGCAGCCAAGATCGGGGGGGGCCGGAGACCCAGTACTTC | CASSQDRGGPETQYF
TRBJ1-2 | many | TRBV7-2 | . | TGTGCCAGCAGTTTACGGCAGGGTGGGGGCTACACCTTC | CASSLRQGGGYTF
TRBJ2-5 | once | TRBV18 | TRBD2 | TGTGCCAGCACCCCGGGAGGGGGTCTCGAGACCCAGTACTTC | CASTPGGGLETQYF
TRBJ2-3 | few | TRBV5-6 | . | TGTGCCAGCAGCTGGTACCGGGACGACACAGATACGCAGTATTTT | CASSWYRDDTDTQYF
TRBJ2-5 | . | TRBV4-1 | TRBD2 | TGCGCCAGCAGCCAACGAGGGAGCGGGGCCTCCCAAGAGACCCAGTACTTC | CASSQRGSGASQETQYF
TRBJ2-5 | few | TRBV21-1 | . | TGTGCCAGCAGCTGTCGACAGGGACTACAAGAGACCCAGTACTTC | CASSCRQGLQETQYF
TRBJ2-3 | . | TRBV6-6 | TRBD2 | TGTGCCAGCAGTTACTCGCTAGCGGGGGGGCCGGTAGATACGCAGTATTTT | CASSYSLAGGPVDTQYF
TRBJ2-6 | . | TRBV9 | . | TGTGCCAGCAGCGTAGAACTTATCTTGCCAGGAAGCTTTGGGGCCAACGTCCTGACTTTC | CASSVELILPGSFGANVLTF
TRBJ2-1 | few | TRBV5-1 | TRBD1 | TGCGCCAGCAGCTGGGGGACAGGGGAAAGCTCCTACAATGAGCAGTTCTTC | CASSWGTGESSYNEQFF
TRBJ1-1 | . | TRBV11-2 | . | TGTGCCAGCAGCTTAGATTCCGCGGTGAACACTGAAGCTTTCTTT | CASSLDSAVNTEAFF
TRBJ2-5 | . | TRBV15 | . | TGTGCCACCAGCAGGGCGGGACGGCCCCATCAGACCCAGTACTTC | CATSRAGRPHQTQYF
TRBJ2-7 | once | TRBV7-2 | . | TGTGCCAGCAGCCAATGCAGGGGCCTCTACGAGCAGTACTTC | CASSQCRGLYEQYF
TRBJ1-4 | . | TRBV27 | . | TGTGCCAGCAGTCATCCGGGCCAAACTAATGAAAAACTGTTTTTT | CASSHPGQTNEKLFF
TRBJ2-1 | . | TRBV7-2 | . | TGTGCCAGCAGCTCAAGGATTGAGCAGTTCTTC | CASSSRIEQFF
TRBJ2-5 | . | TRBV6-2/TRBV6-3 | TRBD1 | TGTGCCAGCAGTTACTCCCTGGGACAGGCGATCCAAGAGACCCAGTACTTC | CASSYSLGQAIQETQYF
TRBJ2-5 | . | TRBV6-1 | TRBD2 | TGTGCCAGCAGACTCGGGGGGGCCCAAGAGACCCAGTACTTC | CASRLGGAQETQYF
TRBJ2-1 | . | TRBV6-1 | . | TGTGCCAGCAGTGGGTCTGCGTTGTACAATGAGCAGTTCTTC | CASSGSALYNEQFF